Each of the 20 T cell receptor beta chains below was sequenced from the same sample in a study of blood T cell repertoires in COVID-19. Only in-frame clones appear in the TCRdb table, and some are missing; sequencing was by immunoSEQ multiplex PCR. The sample holds under 95,000 clones, around 87% seen once. Sequenced sample: peripheral blood. The receptors originated from a man aged 35 to 55 with acute or convalescent COVID-19.

This sequence joins TRBV7-6 and TRBJ2-7, with 9 bases lining up with TRBD1. V gave up 5 bases and J gave up 3 bases; unmatched junction bases: 5. The CDR3 is 14 amino acids. CDR1 and CDR2 (germline): SGHVS, FNYEAQ. The CDR3 sequence: CASSLTTGGYEQYF. Written as DNA, the CDR3 is TGTGCCAGCAGCCTCACGACAGGGGGCTACGAGCAGTACTTC.

The chain joins TRBV7-6 to TRBJ1-2, with TRBD1 matching 11 bases. The CDR3 length is 14 residues. Germline V CDR1 and CDR2: SGHVS, FNYEAQ. V lost 4 bases to trimming and J lost 7 bases; unmatched junction nucleotides: 5. CDR3 nucleotides: TGTGCCAGCAGCTCGGGACAGGGGGTCCGTGGCTACACCTTC. It translates to CASSSGQGVRGYTF.

The rearrangement uses TRBV5-5 and TRBJ1-2; D call uncertain. Trimming removed 0 bases from V and 3 bases from J, with 3 bases in between. Germline loops: CDR1 SGHKS, CDR2 YYEKEE (reference sequence). This CDR3 has 12 residues. CDR3 sequence: CASSLADYGYTF. The CDR3 DNA sequence: TGTGCCAGCAGCTTGGCCGACTATGGCTACACCTTC.

The chain recombines TRBV6-5 with TRBJ1-6; D unresolved. With 7 bases removed from V and 4 bases from J, the gap between germline ends came to 8 bases. Per germline, CDR1 MNHEY and CDR2 SVGAGI. The CDR3 contains 13 residues. The CDR3 coding sequence is TGTGCCAGCAAGACTGGATATAATTCACCCCTCCACTTT. It is translated as CASKTGYNSPLHF.

The CDR3 coding sequence is TGTGCCAGCAGACCGTGGACAGGGGTGGCCGGGGAGCTGTTTTTT. Its protein is CASRPWTGVAGELFF. This chain uses TRBV6-5 with TRBJ2-2; 9 nucleotides line up with TRBD1. The CDR3 is 15 residues long. Germline-derived CDR1 and CDR2 are MNHEY and SVGAGI. With 6 bases clipped from V and 6 bases from J, the junction kept 8 bases outside the gene matches.

The DNA for the CDR3 is TGCGCCAGCAGCCTTATACAGACAGGGGGTGGGGAAAAACTGTTTTTT. Translated, it gives CASSLIQTGGGEKLFF. The J gene is TRBJ1-4, the V gene TRBV4-1, with TRBD1 matching 9 bases. The CDR3 is 16 residues long. Trimming removed 4 bases from V and 8 bases from J; junction bases left unmatched: 11. CDR1 MGHRA and CDR2 YSYEKL come from the germline V gene.

The chain carries TRBV30 and TRBJ2-7; possibly TRBD2 for D (6 bases). Between the trimmed V and J ends, which lost 4 bases and 3 bases, there was a span of 10 bases. Germline V gene data show CDR1 as GTSNPN and CDR2 as SVGIG (reference sequence). This CDR3 region has 12 residues. In DNA form, the CDR3 reads TGTGCCTGGAACGGGGGTGACTACGAGCAGTACTTC. It is translated as CAWNGGDYEQYF.

This clone showed up just once. The chain uses TRBV7-2 and TRBJ1-6; TRBD1 aligns across 8 bases. The CDR3 has 15 amino acids. Germline CDR1 is SGHTA and CDR2 is FQGNSA. With V trimmed by 2 bases and J by 7 bases, 4 bases remained unmatched. CDR3 DNA: TGTGCCAGCAGCTTAAGGACAGGGAGGAATTCACCCCTCCACTTT. Translating gives CASSLRTGRNSPLHF.

The chain carries TRBV19 and TRBJ2-3, with 10 bases identical to TRBD1. CDR1 is LNHDA and CDR2 is SQIVND in the germline V gene (reference sequence). After removal of 4 bases from V and 3 bases from J, the junction contained 4 bases not matched to a gene. This CDR3 is 15 amino acids long. The CDR3 coding sequence is TGTGCCAGTAGTACGACAGGGGGCGGAACAGATACGCAGTATTTT. Its protein is CASSTTGGGTDTQYF.

The chain links TRBV6-5 to TRBJ1-2; weak D call: TRBD1 (5 bases). The CDR3 totals 13 residues. Germline CDR1 MNHEY, CDR2 SVGAGI. V dropped 7 bases and J dropped 4 bases, with 13 bases sitting between them. The CDR3 region has the DNA TGTGCCAGCACCGCGGGACGGATCTATGGCTACACCTTC. Protein sequence: CASTAGRIYGYTF.

This clone was seen more than once but under ten times. CDR3 DNA: TGTGCCAGCAGCTTATCAGGGGTCGAGCAGTACTTC. Encoded protein: CASSLSGVEQYF. The rearrangement links TRBV5-6 to TRBJ2-7; D is perhaps TRBD1 (6 bases). This CDR3 is built from 12 residues. V gave up 2 bases and J gave up 6 bases, with 9 bases separating them. Germline V CDR1 and CDR2: SGHDT, YYEEEE. Complete variable domain (other parts from reference TRBV5-6 and TRBJ2-7): DAGVTQSPTHLIKTRGQQVTLRCSPKSGHDTVSWYQQALGQGPQFIFQYYEEEERQRGNFPDRFSGHQFPNYSSELNVNALLLGDSALYLCASSLSGVEQYFGPGTRLTVT.

There are a few counts of this clone. This CDR3 is CASSSPRGQSDTDTQYF. CDR3 DNA sequence: TGTGCCAGCAGCTCCCCCAGGGGGCAGTCTGACACAGATACGCAGTATTTT. This chain links TRBV5-5 with TRBJ2-3; 8 bases align to TRBD1. Germline lookup yields CDR1 SGHKS and CDR2 YYEKEE (reference sequence). This CDR3 is 17 amino acids long. The ends lost 3 bases at V and 2 bases at J; junction bases unmatched: 11.

The chain combines TRBV19 with TRBJ1-5, with 12 bases lining up with TRBD1. This CDR3 contains 15 residues. Trimming took 3 bases from V and 5 from J; bases not matched to a gene: 2. CDR1 and CDR2 from the germline V gene are LNHDA and SQIVND (reference sequence). The CDR3, as DNA: TGTGCCAGTAGTATGGGACAGGGGGCATATCAGCCCCAGCATTTT. It codes for CASSMGQGAYQPQHF.

This clone was observed a single time. V gene TRBV25-1 combines with J gene TRBJ1-5; 7 nucleotides align to TRBD1. CDR3 length equals 15 residues. Germline V lookup: CDR1 MGHDK, CDR2 SYGVNS. J lost 3 bases, V lost 6 bases, and 8 bases had no gene match. CDR3 in DNA: TGTGCCAGCAGCCGGGACAGCGGTATCAATCAGCCCCAGCATTTT. This codes for CASSRDSGINQPQHF.

The gene calls are TRBV6-5 and TRBJ2-1; possibly TRBD2 for D (5 bases). The V and J ends lost 8 bases and 12 bases respectively, with 26 bases between them. The CDR3 runs to 15 residues. From germline, CDR1 is MNHEY and CDR2 SVGAGI. CDR3 protein: CASSRGGINEGGQFF. In nucleotides, the CDR3 is TGTGCCAGCTCCCGAGGAGGAATTAATGAAGGCGGGCAGTTCTTC.

The gene calls are TRBV11-2 and TRBJ1-1; D is ambiguous. The V end was cut by 3 bases, the J end by 4 bases, with 9 bases between. Germline V CDR1 and CDR2: SGHAT, FQNNGV. The CDR3 sequence is 13 residues long. CDR3 in amino acids: CASSLREITEAFF. The CDR3 bases are TGTGCCAGCAGCTTGAGGGAGATCACTGAAGCTTTCTTT.

The CDR3 DNA is TGTGCCAGCAGCTCGAGCGGGGGGGTTGTTACAGATACGCAGTATTTT. Its translation: CASSSSGGVVTDTQYF. The genes are TRBV9 and TRBJ2-3; 10 bases agree with TRBD2. After removal of 4 bases from V and 3 bases from J, the junction contained 8 bases not matched to a gene. CDR1 and CDR2 (germline): SGDLS, YYNGEE. The CDR3 consists of 16 residues. Together with reference TRBV9 and TRBJ2-3, the CDR3 gives the full variable domain: DSGVTQTPKHLITATGQRVTLRCSPRSGDLSVYWYQQSLDQGLQFLIQYYNGEERAKGNILERFSAQQFPDLHSELNLSSLELGDSALYFCASSSSGGVVTDTQYFGPGTRLTVL.

This rearrangement joins TRBV6-5 to TRBJ1-1; 9 bases line up with TRBD1. The V gene end was trimmed by 5 bases and the J gene end by 3 bases; junction bases not matched to a gene: 4. CDR1 and CDR2 (germline): MNHEY, SVGAGI. The CDR3 has 14 residues. The DNA of the CDR3 is TGTGCCAGCAGTCCTGGGACAGGGTACACTGAAGCTTTCTTT. Its protein is CASSPGTGYTEAFF.

The chain combines TRBV4-2 with TRBJ2-1; 12 bases match TRBD2. This CDR3 spans 18 amino acids. The germline gives CDR1 LGHNA, CDR2 YNFKEQ. With V trimmed by 0 bases and J by 4 bases, 7 bases remained unmatched. CDR3 residues: CASSQESLTSGGYNEQFF. The DNA of the CDR3 is TGTGCCAGCAGCCAAGAGTCCCTTACTAGCGGGGGGTACAATGAGCAGTTCTTC.

A single count supports this clone. The gene calls are TRBV29-1 and TRBJ2-5, with 7 nucleotides matching TRBD1. The CDR3 runs to 11 residues. Germline CDR1 is SQVTM and CDR2 is ANQGSEA. The junction had 0 bases not matched to a gene; V was cut back by 4 bases and J by 4 bases. Here the CDR3 DNA reads TGCAGCGTTGGACAGGGAGAGACCCAGTACTTC. Amino acids: CSVGQGETQYF.